This T cell receptor (beta chain) derives from a study of blood T cell repertoires in COVID-19. Some clones are missing from TCRdb's copy, which holds only in-frame ones; the method was immunoSEQ multiplex PCR. Among about 250,000 clones, roughly 80% were seen once, and the ten largest hold 4% to 5.5%. The CDR3 is made up of 14 amino acids. Germline V gives CDR1 SQVTM, CDR2 ANQGSEA. Trimming took 3 bases from V and 0 from J, leaving 10 bases between them. V and J are TRBV29-1 and TRBJ2-3, with D unclear. The specimen was peripheral blood. The source of this sequence is a man over 45 with active or convalescent COVID-19. The CDR3, as DNA: TGCAGCGTTGAGCCGGGTTATAGCACAGATACGCAGTATTTT. It translates to CSVEPGYSTDTQYF.